Below are 27 T cell receptor beta chains sequenced from a single sample in a study of graft-versus-host responses after intestinal transplantation. No cognate antigen is known for these TCRs. Generated by immunoSEQ multiplex PCR, the TCRdb table keeps only in-frame clones and is missing some. The sample lists 40,000 to 45,000 clones, about 95% occurring once. The starting material was unstimulated CD8+ T cells sorted from spleen or lymph node cells, obtained before transplant. The source is a human donor who was the organ donor for an intestinal transplant.

The CDR3 is CASSPPNNEQFF. For the CDR3, the DNA is TGTGCCAGCAGCCCCCCTAACAATGAGCAGTTCTTC. The gene calls are TRBV7-2 and TRBJ2-1; D gene uncertain. The CDR3 runs 12 residues. The germline CDR1 and CDR2 sequences are SGHTA and FQGNSA. V was shortened by 5 bases and J by 5 bases, with 7 bases between the two germline ends. The complete variable domain, with remaining parts taken from reference TRBV7-2 and TRBJ2-1, reads GAGVSQSPSNKVTEKGKDVELRCDPISGHTALYWYRQSLGQGLEFLIYFQGNSAPDKSGLPSDRFSAERTGGSVSTLTIQRTQQEDSAVYLCASSPPNNEQFFGPGTRLTVL.

V usage is TRBV25-1 and J usage is TRBJ2-7, with D possibly TRBD2 on 6 matching bases. CDR1 is MGHDK and CDR2 is SYGVNS in the germline V gene. This CDR3 contains 14 residues. For the CDR3, the DNA is TGTGCTACCACTAGCCCCCTTGGGGACTACGAGCAGTACTTC. Amino acids: CATTSPLGDYEQYF.

The J gene is TRBJ2-5, the V gene TRBV7-2; tentatively, D is TRBD1 or TRBD2 (5 bases each). Per germline, CDR1 SGHTA and CDR2 FQGNSA. The CDR3 has 12 amino acids. Trimming took 4 bases from V and 13 from J, leaving 16 bases between them. The CDR3, as DNA: TGTGCCAGCAGCTCCCTCGGGGCCTCGCGGTACTTC. Amino acids: CASSSLGASRYF.

V gene TRBV7-9 combines with J gene TRBJ1-3, with a possible D match to TRBD1 (5 bases). This CDR3 spans 16 amino acids. CDR1 is SEHNR and CDR2 is FQNEAQ in the germline V gene (reference sequence). Deletions cut 1 base from V and 5 bases from J, with 15 bases between. CDR3 sequence (DNA): TGTGCCAGCAGCTTAGTTACAGGCGCTACTAGAAACACCATATATTTT. Translated: CASSLVTGATRNTIYF.

V gene TRBV4-1 combines with J gene TRBJ2-3, with 13 bases aligning to TRBD2. CDR1 MGHRA and CDR2 YSYEKL come from the germline V gene. Germline trimming cut 1 base from V and 6 bases from J; bases unmatched to any gene: 1. This CDR3 comprises 15 residues. This CDR3 is CASSQGTSGGDTQYF. The DNA of the CDR3 is TGCGCCAGCAGCCAAGGGACTAGCGGGGGCGATACGCAGTATTTT.

This chain uses TRBV19 with TRBJ1-2; D is possibly TRBD1 (5 bases). This CDR3 region has 13 residues. Trimming removed 8 bases at V and 3 bases at J, with 13 bases between. Germline V gives CDR1 LNHDA, CDR2 SQIVND (reference sequence). The CDR3 is CASGPGGYYGYTF. The CDR3 region has the DNA TGTGCCAGTGGACCGGGGGGGTACTATGGCTACACCTTC.

The V gene is TRBV7-9, the J gene TRBJ2-5, with 8 positions matching TRBD2. The CDR3 is 14 residues long. From germline, CDR1 is SEHNR and CDR2 FQNEAQ (reference sequence). The junction had 6 bases not matched to a gene; V was cut back by 6 bases and J by 3 bases. The CDR3 region is CASSMSSGEETQYF. CDR3 coding DNA: TGTGCCAGCAGTATGAGTAGCGGGGAAGAGACCCAGTACTTC.

The rearrangement uses TRBV7-3 and TRBJ2-3; D gene ambiguous. Germline lookup yields CDR1 SGHTA and CDR2 FQGTGA. The CDR3 totals 15 residues. Trimming pared 2 bases from V and 0 bases from J, leaving 9 bases between. The CDR3 DNA reads as TGTGCCAGCAGCTTAGGGCTTATTAGCACAGATACGCAGTATTTT. As protein: CASSLGLISTDTQYF.

The rearrangement uses TRBV7-9 and TRBJ2-5; TRBD1 aligns across 8 bases. TRBJ2-7 matches the DNA end more closely, so the J call is doubtful. CDR1 and CDR2 from the germline V gene are SEHNR and FQNEAQ (reference sequence). The CDR3 is 15 amino acids. CDR3 in amino acids: CASSLGTGGPYEQYF. CDR3 sequence (DNA): TGTGCCAGCAGCCTCGGAACAGGGGGTCCCTACGAGCAGTACTTC.

As regards this clone: One junction end does not reproduce the germline sequence, and a read error may be involved. The rearrangement uses TRBV5-4 and TRBJ1-1; 7 bases are a match to TRBD1. The germline V gene has CDR1 SGHNT and CDR2 YYREEE (reference sequence). The CDR3 extends over 17 amino acids. The CDR3: CANSSPQDRPMNTEAFF. CDR3 coding DNA: TGTGCCAACAGCTCTCCCCAGGACAGGCCCATGAACACTGAAGCTTTCTTT.

The genes are TRBV10-3 and TRBJ2-7, with a tentative D call TRBD1 (7 bases). The V end was cut by 0 bases, the J end by 2 bases, with 14 bases between. The CDR3 runs 16 residues. CDR1 ENHRY and CDR2 SYGVKD come from the germline V gene. The DNA of the CDR3 is TGTGCCATCAGTGAGTCGGGGGGACAGCGAGCCTACGAGCAGTACTTC. This gives the protein CAISESGGQRAYEQYF.

This clone appeared a single time. This chain connects TRBV5-1 to TRBJ2-7; 7 bases align to TRBD1. V lost 2 bases, J lost 3 bases, and 5 bases stayed unmatched. Germline V gene lookup returns CDR1 SGHRS and CDR2 YFSETQ. The CDR3 extends over 14 amino acids. The CDR3 DNA sequence: TGCGCCAGCAGCTTCCGGGACAGTCACTACGAGCAGTACTTC. As protein: CASSFRDSHYEQYF.

The chain couples TRBV4-3 to TRBJ1-6; D gene unclear. Between the trimmed V and J ends, which lost 0 bases and 9 bases, there was a span of 15 bases. CDR1 is LGHNA, CDR2 YSLEER, per germline. The length of the CDR3 is 16 residues. CDR3 region: CASSQDRMGSGSPLHF. The CDR3 coding sequence is TGCGCCAGCAGCCAAGATCGAATGGGAAGCGGTTCACCCCTCCACTTT.

The chain uses TRBV10-2 and TRBJ1-2, with TRBD1 identical over 12 bases. The V gene end was trimmed by 5 bases and the J gene end by 3 bases; junction bases not matched to a gene: 7. Germline V gene data show CDR1 as WSHSY and CDR2 as SAAADI. The CDR3 totals 16 residues. The CDR3 DNA sequence: TGCGCCAGCAGTCCCGGGACAGGGGGCCTAGACTATGGCTACACCTTC. Its protein product is CASSPGTGGLDYGYTF.

In the case of this clone: An end of the junction differs from the germline gene, which may be a read error. The rearrangement joins TRBV6-1 to TRBJ2-7, with D maybe TRBD1 (5 bases). Germline CDR1 and CDR2: MNHNS and SASEGT. There are 14 residues in the CDR3. The chain's CDR3 is CASREGDRLYEQYF. The CDR3 nucleotides are TGTGCCAGCAGGGAAGGGGATCGGCTCTACGAGCAGTACTTC.

V is TRBV4-1 and J is TRBJ1-1, with 9 nucleotides matching TRBD1. CDR3 length equals 15 residues. The J segment lost 4 bases and the V segment lost 1 base, leaving 4 bases of the junction unmatched. Germline V gene data show CDR1 as MGHRA and CDR2 as YSYEKL. Here the CDR3 DNA reads TGCGCCAGCAGCCAAGTAGGACAGGGGCTCACTGAAGCTTTCTTT. Translation: CASSQVGQGLTEAFF.

In this sample, this clone turned up once. V and J are TRBV29-1 and TRBJ1-5; the D is unclear. The germline V and J ends were trimmed by 6 bases and 4 bases, with 10 bases remaining between them. Germline V gene lookup returns CDR1 SQVTM and CDR2 ANQGSEA. The CDR3 loop spans 12 amino acids. In DNA form, the CDR3 reads TGCAGCGTAATGGATGATAATCAGCCCCAGCATTTT. Its protein product is CSVMDDNQPQHF.

This rearrangement joins TRBV27 to TRBJ1-6, with 7 bases aligning to TRBD1. CDR3 size: 14 residues. The V segment lost 5 bases and the J segment 10 bases; nucleotides outside the gene matches: 8. Germline V gives CDR1 MNHEY, CDR2 SMNVEV (reference sequence). In DNA, the CDR3 is TGTGCCAGCAGTCCTGGGACAGTTCGCTCACCCCTCCACTTT. Amino acid sequence: CASSPGTVRSPLHF.

The gene calls are TRBV15 and TRBJ1-2, with 8 bases fitting TRBD1. This CDR3 contains 12 residues. Germline trimming cut 4 bases from V and 8 bases from J; bases unmatched to any gene: 3. Germline-derived CDR1 and CDR2 are LNHNV and YYDKDF (reference sequence). CDR3 protein: CATSKTGGGYTF. The DNA of the CDR3 is TGTGCCACCAGCAAAACAGGGGGAGGCTACACCTTC. Filled out from reference TRBV15 and TRBJ1-2, the complete variable domain reads DAMVIQNPRYQVTQFGKPVTLSCSQTLNHNVMYWYQQKSSQAPKLLFHYYDKDFNNEADTPDNFQSRRPNTSFCFLDIRSPGLGDTAMYLCATSKTGGGYTFGSGTRLTVV.

The chain couples TRBV29-1 to TRBJ1-1; a possible D gene is TRBD1 (5 bases). Germline V CDR1 and CDR2: SQVTM, ANQGSEA. CDR3 length: 11 amino acids. V lost 5 bases and J 6 bases, leaving 10 bases between the germline ends. The CDR3, as DNA: TGCAGCGTTTCTCAGGGACCTGAAGCTTTCTTT. As protein: CSVSQGPEAFF. Looking up the rest from reference TRBV29-1 and TRBJ1-1 gives the full variable domain: SAVISQKPSRDICQRGTSLTIQCQVDSQVTMMFWYRQQPGQSLTLIATANQGSEATYESGFVIDKFPISRPNLTFSTLTVSNMSPEDSSIYLCSVSQGPEAFFGQGTRLTVV.

This chain connects TRBV9 to TRBJ1-1; no definite D call. Germline assignment: CDR1 SGDLS and CDR2 YYNGEE. CDR3 size: 13 residues. Trimming took 2 bases from V and 3 from J, leaving 8 bases between them. CDR3 in DNA: TGTGCCAGCAGCGTCGGAGGCCACACTGAAGCTTTCTTT. It codes for CASSVGGHTEAFF.

This clone came up once. The chain recombines TRBV4-1 with TRBJ1-6; D is ambiguous. Trimming stripped 3 bases from V and 8 bases from J, with 14 bases between. The CDR3 sequence is 15 residues long. CDR1 MGHRA and CDR2 YSYEKL come from the germline V gene. The CDR3 region has the DNA TGCGCCAGCAGCCAGTTCCGGGGTCGATATTCACCCCTCCACTTT. This encodes CASSQFRGRYSPLHF.

Comment on this clone: A read error may produce the germline difference seen at one junction end. This sequence joins TRBV18 and TRBJ2-5; tentative D call: TRBD2 (6 bases). Germline V lookup: CDR1 KGHSH, CDR2 LQKENI. The CDR3 is 18 amino acids. The CDR3 reads CTSSPTAPREPSGETQYF. Written as DNA, the CDR3 is TGTACCAGCTCACCCACCGCCCCCCGGGAGCCCAGTGGAGAGACCCAGTACTTC.

This clone was found once. The chain couples TRBV21-1 to TRBJ2-7. TRBV21-1 is designated a pseudogene. CDR3 length equals 16 residues. The CDR3 region has the DNA TGTGCCAGCGGCAACACGATACTGACGAGCTCCTACGAGCAGTACTTC. It codes for CASGNTILTSSYEQYF.

The chain is built from TRBV13 and TRBJ2-2, with 9 nucleotides matching TRBD1. The CDR3 is 16 residues long. The J segment lost 5 bases and the V segment lost 0 bases, leaving 4 bases of the junction unmatched. CDR1 and CDR2 from the germline V gene are PRHDT and FYEKMQ (reference sequence). This CDR3 reads CASSLGTGGRTGELFF. CDR3 DNA: TGTGCCAGCAGCTTAGGGACAGGGGGACGTACCGGGGAGCTGTTTTTT.

This clone has only a few counts. The gene calls are TRBV6-4 and TRBJ2-1; TRBD2 matches 14 bases. After removal of 0 bases from V and 9 bases from J, the junction contained 1 base not matched to a gene. Germline V gives CDR1 MRHNA, CDR2 SNTAGT. The CDR3 consists of 15 residues. DNA for the CDR3: TGTGCCAGCAGTGACTCGACTAGCGGGGGGGCTGAGCAGTTCTTC. Translating it yields CASSDSTSGGAEQFF.

This chain uses TRBV6-1 with TRBJ2-7; D not resolved. The CDR3 sequence is 16 residues long. Germline V gives CDR1 MNHNS, CDR2 SASEGT. V was cut by 2 bases and J by 0 bases, with 14 bases left in between. This chain's CDR3 is CASSEFVWDGSYEQYF. CDR3 nucleotides: TGTGCCAGCAGTGAATTTGTTTGGGATGGCTCCTACGAGCAGTACTTC.